These 13 T cell receptor beta chains were all obtained from the same sample, sequenced in a study of molecular identifiers for immune sequencing clone quantification. Each CDR3 protein gets one entry after TCRdb re-called the PCR reads with MiXCR. In the table there are about 320,000 distinct CDR3 sequences, over 20% of which are singletons. Specimen: naive CD8+ T cells from blood, with Jurkat cell RNA spiked in. Sample subset: FACS-sorted CD8+CD4-CCR7+CD45RA+ naive T cells. Receptors were obtained from a human donor in good health. Some libraries in this study had Jurkat cell RNA spiked in.

This clonotype was recorded at least ten times. J is TRBJ1-1 and V is TRBV19; no clear D gene. Trimming cost V 4 bases and J 11 bases, with 11 bases left between them. This CDR3 spans 11 amino acids. Germline CDR1 is LNHDA and CDR2 is SQIVND (reference sequence). This CDR3 is CASSNASGAFF. CDR3 DNA: TGTGCCAGTAGTAATGCATCTGGGGCTTTCTTT.

The table lists this clonotype with many counts. The gene calls are TRBV20-1 and TRBJ2-6; 9 nucleotides line up with TRBD1. V was clipped by 1 base and J by 0 bases; unmatched bases: 10. The CDR3 loop spans 19 amino acids. The germline V gene encodes CDR1 DFQATT and CDR2 SNEGSKA (reference sequence). The CDR3 sequence is CSARGGQGEALSGANVLTF. The CDR3, as DNA: TGCAGTGCTAGAGGGGGACAGGGTGAGGCCCTCTCTGGGGCCAACGTCCTGACTTTC.

A note on this clonotype: A much larger clone lies one base from this, so it may be a read error. The V and J genes are TRBV29-1 and TRBJ2-5, with D tentatively TRBD1 (6 bases). The germline V gene encodes CDR1 SQVTM and CDR2 ANQGSEA. This CDR3 is 15 amino acids long. The CDR3 bases are TGCAGCGTTGTGCTCCTGGGGGTGGGACAAGCGACCCAGTACTTC. It codes for CSVVLLGVGQATQYF.

This chain joins TRBV4-1 and TRBJ2-7; D is undetermined. Germline CDR1 and CDR2: MGHRA and YSYEKL. Trimming cost V 2 bases and J 3 bases, with 11 bases left between them. This CDR3 is built from 14 residues. In DNA, the CDR3 is TGCGCCAGCAGCCAACTGGTGACGGGCTACGAGCAGTACTTC. It encodes CASSQLVTGYEQYF.

This clonotype has at least ten counts. The V and J genes are TRBV7-2 and TRBJ1-2; no clear D gene. This CDR3 has 15 amino acids. The ends were cut back, 1 base at V and 5 bases at J, with 14 bases in the middle. Germline lookup yields CDR1 SGHTA and CDR2 FQGNSA. The CDR3 DNA reads as TGTGCCAGCAGCTTAGACCCGGACGCCTGGTATGGCTACACCTTC. Its translation is CASSLDPDAWYGYTF.

In the case of this clonotype: A clone one base away is much larger, so this may be a read error. The chain links TRBV4-3 to TRBJ2-3, with TRBD1 matching over 8 bases. The length of the CDR3 is 17 residues. The germline gives CDR1 LGHNA, CDR2 YSLEER. J was trimmed by 4 bases and V by 0 bases; bases with no gene match: 9. The DNA of the CDR3 is TGCGCCAGCAGCCAAGATAGACAGGGGTTTGGCGCAGATACGCAGTATTTT. The encoded protein is CASSQDRQGFGADTQYF.

This clonotype was observed at least ten times. The V call is TRBV4-1, the J call TRBJ2-7, with D possibly being TRBD2 (5 bases). V lost 0 bases and J lost 1, with 13 bases in between. This CDR3 comprises 16 residues. The V gene's germline CDR1 is MGHRA and CDR2 YSYEKL. CDR3 DNA: TGCGCCAGCAGCCAAGATCCGAGGGAAAAGTCCTACGAGCAGTACTTC. It yields the protein CASSQDPREKSYEQYF.

This clonotype was found a few times. The chain recombines TRBV3-1 with TRBJ2-2; 8 nucleotides line up with TRBD2. Germline CDR1 and CDR2: LGHDT and YNNKEL (reference sequence). The CDR3 contains 17 residues. J lost 6 bases, V lost 0 bases, and 9 bases had no gene match. CDR3: CASSQDFQRERPGELFF. The DNA of the CDR3 is TGTGCCAGCAGCCAAGATTTCCAGCGGGAGCGTCCCGGGGAGCTGTTTTTT.

In regard to this clonotype: This could be a read error, since a much larger clone is one nucleotide away. The chain uses TRBV5-6 and TRBJ1-1, with 7 bases identical to TRBD1. The CDR3 consists of 13 residues. Germline values: CDR1 SGHDT, CDR2 YYEEEE. As DNA, the CDR3 is TGTGCCAGCAGCCAAGGGGGCGGCACTAAAGCTTTCTTT. Protein: CASSQGGGTKAFF.

As regards this clonotype: A much larger clone lies a single base off, so this may be a read error. CDR3: CASSLVLNEKLFF. The CDR3, as DNA: TGCGCCAGCAGCCTGGTACTCAATGAAAAACTGTTTTTT. V is TRBV4-1 and J is TRBJ1-4; D is undetermined. Per the germline V gene, CDR1 is MGHRA and CDR2 is YSYEKL. V lost 4 bases and J lost 5, with 8 bases in between. CDR3 length equals 13 residues.

This clonotype was counted at least ten times. The V gene is TRBV9, the J gene TRBJ1-5, with TRBD1 identical over 7 bases. The length of the CDR3 is 15 residues. J lost 7 bases, V lost 0 bases, and 7 bases had no gene match. Germline V lookup: CDR1 SGDLS, CDR2 YYNGEE. For the CDR3, the DNA is TGTGCCAGCAGCGTAGAAGGGGGCGCGCGACAGCCCCAGCATTTT. It specifies CASSVEGGARQPQHF.

In its sample, this clonotype was seen many times. The chain combines TRBV28 with TRBJ2-7; D not resolved. The CDR3 spans 12 residues. CDR1 MDHEN and CDR2 SYDVKM come from the germline V gene. Trimming pared 2 bases from V and 3 bases from J, leaving 5 bases between. This CDR3 is CASSLSFYEQYF. The CDR3 DNA reads TGTGCCAGCAGTTTAAGCTTCTACGAGCAGTACTTC.

In regard to this clonotype: This sequence may be a read error, since a much larger clone differs from it by one base. In this CDR3 the conserved last residue, phenylalanine or tryptophan, is missing, so a read error is likely. This chain uses TRBV6-6 with TRBJ2-3; D might be TRBD2 (6 bases). Trimming took 4 bases from V and 8 from J, leaving 16 bases between them. The germline V gene encodes CDR1 MNHNY and CDR2 SVGAGI (reference sequence). CDR3 length equals 14 residues. CDR3 sequence reads: CASSSSSLRGTQYL. The DNA of the CDR3 is TGTGCCAGCAGTTCGTCCTCCCTGCGGGGTACGCAGTATCTT.